This TCR beta chain came from a study of vaccination and CD4 T cells after COVID-19. Looking at the study overall: The authors gave control cultures a CEFX pool, an HIV-1 Nef pool, or no peptide.

Concerning this clonotype itself: The target antigen is unknown.

Cultured CD4+ T-cell DNA underwent Oncomine TCR Beta short-read sequencing. One entry per CDR3 protein, called by TCRdb with MiXCR from the PCR reads. The table shows about 15,000 distinct CDR3 sequences, with around 58% occurring only once. The CDR3 has 14 amino acids. Unmatched junction bases numbered 2, after V lost 2 bases and J lost 4 bases. Germline CDR1 SGHNT, CDR2 YENEEA. Indicated treatment: roughly ten-day PBMC culture with coronavirus spike peptide pools or control peptides (ViraFEST assay). Study-level findings and limits: The median count of SARS-CoV-2-reactive clonotypes rose from around 21 to 38, not significantly.

The chain joins TRBV11-3 to TRBJ1-5, with 7 nucleotides matching TRBD1. Sequencing was carried out using CD4+ T cells from blood, cultured in vitro. This clonotype was obtained from a human donor who had recovered from COVID-19. The CDR3 here is CASSLQGVNQPQHF. For the CDR3, the DNA is TGTGCCAGCAGCTTACAGGGGGTGAATCAGCCCCAGCATTTT.